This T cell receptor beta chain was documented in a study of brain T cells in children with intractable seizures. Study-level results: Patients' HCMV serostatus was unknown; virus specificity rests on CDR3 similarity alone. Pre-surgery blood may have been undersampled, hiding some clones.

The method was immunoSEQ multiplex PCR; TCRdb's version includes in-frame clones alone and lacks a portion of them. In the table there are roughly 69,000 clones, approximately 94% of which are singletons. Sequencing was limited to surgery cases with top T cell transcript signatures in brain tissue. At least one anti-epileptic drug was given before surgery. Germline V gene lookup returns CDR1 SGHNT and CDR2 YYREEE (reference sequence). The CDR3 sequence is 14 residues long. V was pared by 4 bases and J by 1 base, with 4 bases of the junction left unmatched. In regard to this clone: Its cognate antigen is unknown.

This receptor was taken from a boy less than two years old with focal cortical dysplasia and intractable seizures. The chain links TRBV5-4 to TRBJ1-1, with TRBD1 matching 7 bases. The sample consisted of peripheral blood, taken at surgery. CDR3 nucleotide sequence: TGTGCCAGCAGCCGAGGGGGCGGGAACACTGAAGCTTTCTTT. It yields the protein CASSRGGGNTEAFF.